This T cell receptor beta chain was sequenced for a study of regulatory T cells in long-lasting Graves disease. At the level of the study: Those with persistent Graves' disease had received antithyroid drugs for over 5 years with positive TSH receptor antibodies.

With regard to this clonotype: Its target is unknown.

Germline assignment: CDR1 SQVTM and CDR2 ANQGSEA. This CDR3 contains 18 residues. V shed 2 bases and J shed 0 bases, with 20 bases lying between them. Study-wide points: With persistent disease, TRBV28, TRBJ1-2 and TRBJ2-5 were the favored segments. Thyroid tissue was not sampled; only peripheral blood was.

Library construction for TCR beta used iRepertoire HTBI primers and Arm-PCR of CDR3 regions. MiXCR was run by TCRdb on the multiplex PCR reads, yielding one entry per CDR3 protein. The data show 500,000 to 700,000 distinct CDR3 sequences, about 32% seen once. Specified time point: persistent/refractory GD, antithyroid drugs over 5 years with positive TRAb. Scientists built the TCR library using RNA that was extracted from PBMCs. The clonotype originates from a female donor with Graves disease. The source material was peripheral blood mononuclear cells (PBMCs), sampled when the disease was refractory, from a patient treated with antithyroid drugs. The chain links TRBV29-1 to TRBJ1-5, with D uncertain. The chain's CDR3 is CSVERSPDEMISNQPQHF. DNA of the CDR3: TGCAGCGTTGAAAGGAGCCCCGATGAGATGATTAGCAATCAGCCCCAGCATTTT.